What follows is one T cell receptor beta chain and its context. Antigen specificity is unknown. Primers: 60 Vbeta forward and 13 Jbeta reverse. Per the original data handling: Around 9.9 million shared chains were among the 60 million to 80 million unique TCR beta chains that a later analysis counted. The repertoire was sequenced with immunoSEQ multiplex PCR; TCRdb's copy has only in-frame clones and lacks some. V and J calls plus clone size are reproduced from that table; the DNA served to infer D and trimming. The repertoire holds 150,000 to 180,000 clones, about 68% seen once, with roughly 2.2% in the top ten. The germline gives CDR1 MNHNY, CDR2 SVGAGI (reference sequence). The CDR3 sequence is 11 residues long. Trimming left V 5 bases short and J 3 bases short, with 5 bases between. These data originate in a study of cytomegalovirus exposure and HLA in healthy donors. On the study more broadly: Researchers found that about 84% of over 350 genotyped donors fell within the Caucasian-associated ancestry cluster.

Whole-study results and caveats: Most observed TCR sequences were rare, whereas some public TCRs were detected in many donors.

The sample taken for sequencing was PBMCs. J is TRBJ2-7 and V is TRBV6-6; D possibly corresponds to TRBD2 (5 bases). The receptor was derived from a man aged 25-45 years in good health and CMV-seronegative. The CDR3 region has the DNA TGTGCCAGCAGTGAGGGCTACGAGCAGTACTTC. Protein: CASSEGYEQYF.